The 16 T cell receptor beta chains given below trace back to one sample, sequenced in a study of T cell changes during pregnancy in multiple sclerosis. The repertoire was sequenced with immunoSEQ multiplex PCR; TCRdb's copy has only in-frame clones and lacks some. The table has tens of thousands of clones, roughly 92% seen once. This specimen consisted of peripheral blood, obtained in the third trimester of pregnancy. The origin of the receptors is a female donor in good health, enrolled as a control in a pregnancy study.

The count of this clone is one. J is TRBJ1-5 and V is TRBV28; 9 bases align to TRBD1. CDR1 and CDR2 (germline): MDHEN, SYDVKM. This CDR3 contains 15 residues. V lost 5 bases to trimming and J lost 1 base; unmatched junction nucleotides: 3. The CDR3: CASSRTGGSNQPQHF. CDR3 coding DNA: TGTGCCAGCAGTCGAACAGGGGGCAGCAATCAGCCCCAGCATTTT.

The V call is TRBV28, the J call TRBJ1-2, with D tentatively TRBD1 (6 bases). Trimming took off 5 bases at V and 8 bases at J, with 15 bases between the two ends. The CDR3 loop spans 13 amino acids. The germline V gene encodes CDR1 MDHEN and CDR2 SYDVKM. The CDR3 here is CASSPTFGTGYTF. The DNA for the CDR3 is TGTGCCAGCAGTCCGACCTTTGGGACAGGCTACACCTTC.

The rearrangement links TRBV29-1 to TRBJ2-7, with D maybe TRBD2 (6 bases). Trimming left V 1 base short and J 5 bases short, with 9 bases between. The germline gives CDR1 SQVTM, CDR2 ANQGSEA. The CDR3 has 12 residues. DNA for the CDR3: TGCAGCGTTGAAGTCGGGGGTAACGAGCAGTACTTC. It codes for CSVEVGGNEQYF.

The chain combines TRBV5-4 with TRBJ2-1, with D tentatively TRBD2 (5 bases). CDR3 size: 16 residues. V was trimmed by 6 bases and J by 1 base, leaving 17 bases between them. Germline CDR1 and CDR2: SGHNT and YYREEE (reference sequence). The CDR3 loop reads CASNGMASGSYNEQFF. The CDR3 region has the DNA TGTGCCAGCAACGGGATGGCTAGTGGATCCTACAATGAGCAGTTCTTC.

J is TRBJ2-1 and V is TRBV7-2; TRBD2 is a possible D gene (5 bases). The V gene lost 3 bases and the J gene lost 10 bases, with 16 bases spanning the gap. Germline values: CDR1 SGHTA, CDR2 FQGNSA. The length of the CDR3 is 14 residues. The CDR3 sequence: CASSFFSLEEEQFF. The CDR3 bases are TGTGCCAGCAGCTTTTTCTCCTTGGAGGAGGAGCAGTTCTTC.

This sequence joins TRBV2 and TRBJ2-3; D is possibly TRBD2 (6 bases). This CDR3 has 14 residues. The germline V gene encodes CDR1 SNHLY and CDR2 FYNNEI. V lost 6 bases and J lost 2, with 12 bases in between. The CDR3 sequence: CASRGGLDTDTQYF. In nucleotides, the CDR3 is TGTGCCAGCAGGGGGGGACTTGACACAGATACGCAGTATTTT.

The chain is built from TRBV6-5 and TRBJ1-1, with D tentatively TRBD1 (5 bases). There are 11 residues in the CDR3. Trimming shortened V by 5 bases and J by 8 bases, and 9 bases separated the two germline ends. Looked up from germline, CDR1 is MNHEY and CDR2 is SVGAGI. CDR3 sequence: CASSGGGEAFF. The CDR3 nucleotides are TGTGCCAGCAGTGGTGGGGGGGAAGCTTTCTTT.

The V and J genes are TRBV27 and TRBJ2-5; D is ambiguous. Germline V gives CDR1 MNHEY, CDR2 SMNVEV (reference sequence). The CDR3 is made up of 13 amino acids. Trimming shortened V by 0 bases and J by 5 bases, and 7 bases separated the two germline ends. The chain's CDR3 is CASSLSGRETQYF. CDR3 sequence (DNA): TGTGCCAGCAGTTTATCGGGCCGGGAGACCCAGTACTTC.

V usage is TRBV30 and J usage is TRBJ2-7; 7 bases agree with TRBD2. The CDR3 has 12 amino acids. Germline lookup yields CDR1 GTSNPN and CDR2 SVGIG (reference sequence). V trimming: 3 bases; J trimming: 3 bases; junction bases outside the gene matches: 2. As DNA, the CDR3 is TGTGCCTGGAGCGCTAGCGGCTACGAGCAGTACTTC. Protein sequence: CAWSASGYEQYF.

The chain recombines TRBV11-2 with TRBJ2-1, with D possibly matching TRBD1 (6 bases). Germline values: CDR1 SGHAT, CDR2 FQNNGV. The CDR3 length is 16 residues. Trimming cost V 6 bases and J 0 bases, with 15 bases left between them. In DNA form, the CDR3 reads TGTGCCAGCAGGCTACTCAGGGGTCGCTCCTACAATGAGCAGTTCTTC. Translating it yields CASRLLRGRSYNEQFF.

The V and J genes are TRBV7-9 and TRBJ2-5; D remains unclear. There are 15 residues in the CDR3. Germline V gene lookup returns CDR1 SEHNR and CDR2 FQNEAQ (reference sequence). V was shortened by 5 bases and J by 2 bases, with 15 bases between the two germline ends. For the CDR3, the DNA is TGTGCCAGCAGCCCCAAGCGCCGGCTGCAAGAGACCCAGTACTTC. Translation: CASSPKRRLQETQYF.

The V and J genes are TRBV2 and TRBJ2-2, with 9 nucleotides matching TRBD2. Trimming cost V 5 bases and J 4 bases; bases outside gene matches: 5. This CDR3 has 15 amino acids. CDR1 is SNHLY and CDR2 is FYNNEI in the germline V gene. CDR3 region: CASSSRLAVTGELFF. The CDR3 nucleotides are TGTGCCAGCAGTTCCCGACTAGCGGTCACCGGGGAGCTGTTTTTT.

The chain has TRBV13 and TRBJ2-7, with 11 bases aligning to TRBD1. The V segment lost 5 bases and the J segment 3 bases; nucleotides outside the gene matches: 6. The CDR3 consists of 15 residues. The germline V gene has CDR1 PRHDT and CDR2 FYEKMQ (reference sequence). CDR3 in DNA: TGTGCCAGCAGCGTCGGGACAGGGGGGATCTACGAGCAGTACTTC. Translated, it gives CASSVGTGGIYEQYF. Full variable domain (remainder filled in from reference TRBV13 and TRBJ2-7): AAGVIQSPRHLIKEKRETATLKCYPIPRHDTVYWYQQGPGQDPQFLISFYEKMQSDKGSIPDRFSAQQFSDYHSELNMSSLELGDSALYFCASSVGTGGIYEQYFGPGTRLTVT.

V usage is TRBV28 and J usage is TRBJ2-1; 14 bases agree with TRBD2. Trimming removed 8 bases from V and 10 bases from J; junction bases left unmatched: 4. Germline V CDR1 and CDR2: MDHEN, SYDVKM. This CDR3 has 13 residues. CDR3 bases: TGTGCCAGCTTGGGACTAGCGGGGGCCGAGCAGTTCTTC. Protein product: CASLGLAGAEQFF. Full variable domain (remainder filled in from reference TRBV28 and TRBJ2-1): DVKVTQSSRYLVKRTGEKVFLECVQDMDHENMFWYRQDPGLGLRLIYFSYDVKMKEKGDIPEGYSVSREKKERFSLILESASTNQTSMYLCASLGLAGAEQFFGPGTRLTVL.

The chain uses TRBV28 and TRBJ2-1; 9 nucleotides line up with TRBD2. Germline assignment: CDR1 MDHEN and CDR2 SYDVKM. The ends lost 8 bases at V and 1 base at J; junction bases unmatched: 3. The CDR3 has 14 residues. The CDR3 loop is CASLLAGSYNEQFF. The CDR3 DNA reads as TGTGCCAGCTTGCTAGCGGGATCCTACAATGAGCAGTTCTTC.

This clone came up a few times. The chain uses TRBV10-3 and TRBJ2-2; D uncertain. Trimming pared 0 bases from V and 3 bases from J, leaving 2 bases between. Germline CDR1 ENHRY, CDR2 SYGVKD. The CDR3 totals 13 residues. CDR3 protein: CAISESDTGELFF. The CDR3 region has the DNA TGTGCCATCAGTGAGTCCGACACCGGGGAGCTGTTTTTT.